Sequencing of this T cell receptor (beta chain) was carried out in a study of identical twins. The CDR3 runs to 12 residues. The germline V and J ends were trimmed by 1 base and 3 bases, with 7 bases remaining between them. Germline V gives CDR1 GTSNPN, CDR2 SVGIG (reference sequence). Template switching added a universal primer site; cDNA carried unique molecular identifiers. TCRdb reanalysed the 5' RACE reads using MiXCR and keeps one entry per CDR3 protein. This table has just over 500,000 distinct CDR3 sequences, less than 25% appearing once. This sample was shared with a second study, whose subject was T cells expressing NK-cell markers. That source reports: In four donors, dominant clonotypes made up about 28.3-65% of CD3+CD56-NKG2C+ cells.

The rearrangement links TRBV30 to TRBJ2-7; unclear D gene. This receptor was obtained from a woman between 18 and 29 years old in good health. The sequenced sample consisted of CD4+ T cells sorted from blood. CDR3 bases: TGTGCCTGGAGTGGAAGGAACTACGAGCAGTACTTC. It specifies CAWSGRNYEQYF.